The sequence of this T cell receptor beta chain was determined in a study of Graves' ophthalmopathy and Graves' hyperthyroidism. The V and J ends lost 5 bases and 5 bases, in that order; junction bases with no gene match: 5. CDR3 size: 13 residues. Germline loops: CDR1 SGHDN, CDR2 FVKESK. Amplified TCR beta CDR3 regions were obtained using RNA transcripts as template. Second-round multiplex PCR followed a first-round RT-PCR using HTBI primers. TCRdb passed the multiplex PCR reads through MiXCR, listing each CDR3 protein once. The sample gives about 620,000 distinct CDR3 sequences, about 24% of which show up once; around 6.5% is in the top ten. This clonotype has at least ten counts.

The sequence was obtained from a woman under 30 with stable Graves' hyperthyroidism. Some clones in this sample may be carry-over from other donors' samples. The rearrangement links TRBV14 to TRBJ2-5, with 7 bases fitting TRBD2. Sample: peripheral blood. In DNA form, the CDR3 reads TGTGCCAGCAGCATGACTAGCAGCGAGACCCAGTACTTC. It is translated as CASSMTSSETQYF.